The 28 T cell receptor beta chains reported below all come from one sample, sequenced in a study of CD8+CD57+ T cells in acquired aplastic anemia. Using genomic DNA as the template, TCR beta VDJ and CDR3 profiling was carried out. Via MiXCR, TCRdb re-called the reads, giving one row per CDR3 protein. The top ten clones hold around 45% of a sample with about 190,000 distinct CDR3 sequences, around 65% of them seen once. Sequenced material: sorted CD4+, CD8+, or CD8+CD57+ T cells (not recorded which) from PBMCs. These receptors were taken from a human donor with severe aplastic anemia or a healthy control (not recorded which).

This clonotype appeared a few times. V usage is TRBV13 and J usage is TRBJ2-7; no clear D gene. Germline V gene lookup returns CDR1 PRHDT and CDR2 FYEKMQ (reference sequence). Trimming cost V 5 bases and J 2 bases, with 10 bases left between them. The length of the CDR3 is 13 residues. The CDR3 reads CASSLVRTYEQYF. CDR3 DNA sequence: TGTGCCAGCAGCCTCGTACGGACCTACGAGCAGTACTTC.

The gene calls are TRBV10-1 and TRBJ2-1, with a possible D match to TRBD1 (6 bases). Per germline, CDR1 WNHNN and CDR2 SYGVQD (reference sequence). The CDR3 has 18 amino acids. With 3 bases removed from V and 8 bases from J, the gap between germline ends came to 26 bases. DNA of the CDR3: TGCGCCAGCAGTGAAGTGGGGGCAAATTGTCTTCTTTTGGATGAGCAGTTCTTC. Amino acids: CASSEVGANCLLLDEQFF.

The V call is TRBV7-8, the J call TRBJ1-6; D is unresolved. The CDR3 sequence is 13 residues long. Trimming pared 3 bases from V and 16 bases from J, leaving 16 bases between. From germline, CDR1 is SGHVS and CDR2 FQNEAQ. The CDR3 loop is CASSLEGVGKLHF. The CDR3 DNA sequence: TGTGCCAGCAGCTTGGAAGGAGTTGGTAAACTCCACTTT.

The chain employs TRBV9 and TRBJ2-3; the match to TRBD2 covers 11 bases. V gave up 1 base and J gave up 4 bases; unmatched junction bases: 8. Germline V gene sequence: CDR1 SGDLS, CDR2 YYNGEE. This CDR3 has 17 amino acids. CDR3 protein: CASSVSRVAGGPDTQYF. The CDR3 region has the DNA TGTGCCAGCAGCGTATCCCGGGTAGCGGGGGGGCCAGATACGCAGTATTTT.

Notes on this clonotype: A read error may account for a junction end that differs from germline. The chain carries TRBV24-1 and TRBJ1-5, with D hard to call. This CDR3 is built from 15 residues. Germline lookup yields CDR1 KGHDR and CDR2 SFDVKD. CDR3 in amino acids: CAISERSQGNQPQHF. CDR3 nucleotide sequence: TGTGCCATCAGTGAGCGGAGTCAGGGCAATCAGCCCCAGCATTTT.

This clonotype was recorded a few times. V and J are TRBV2 and TRBJ1-5; D remains ambiguous. Trimming took off 6 bases at V and 0 bases at J, with 12 bases between the two ends. Germline loops: CDR1 SNHLY, CDR2 FYNNEI. The CDR3 totals 15 residues. This CDR3 reads CASRGIAYSNQPQHF. CDR3 sequence (DNA): TGTGCCAGCAGAGGAATAGCCTATAGCAATCAGCCCCAGCATTTT.

The V and J genes are TRBV14 and TRBJ2-7; possible D gene TRBD1, 5 bases. The J call is in doubt because the DNA end fits TRBJ1-2 better. There are 13 residues in the CDR3. CDR1 SGHDN and CDR2 FVKESK come from the germline V gene. CDR3 nucleotides: TGTGCCAGCAGCCAAGATCAGGGAAGCGGCTACACCTTC. This translates into CASSQDQGSGYTF.

This clonotype was recorded many times. The J gene is TRBJ2-1, the V gene TRBV24-1; D may be TRBD1 or TRBD2 (6 bases each). Germline CDR1 is KGHDR and CDR2 is SFDVKD. The CDR3 is 15 amino acids. V gave up 4 bases and J gave up 7 bases, with 16 bases separating them. Written as DNA, the CDR3 is TGTGCCACCAGTGAGGGGGGCGACAGGAGGAATGAGCAGTTCTTC. Its protein product is CATSEGGDRRNEQFF.

As DNA, the CDR3 is TGTGCCACCAGTGATTCTGCAGGGATCTACAATGAGCAGTTCTTC. Protein sequence: CATSDSAGIYNEQFF. The gene calls are TRBV24-1 and TRBJ2-1; weak D call: TRBD1 (5 bases). The CDR3 runs 15 residues. V was clipped by 2 bases and J by 3 bases, with 10 bases between them. The germline CDR1 and CDR2 sequences are KGHDR and SFDVKD.

The chain carries TRBV19 and TRBJ1-1; maybe TRBD1 (6 bases). This CDR3 contains 13 residues. The germline V gene has CDR1 LNHDA and CDR2 SQIVND (reference sequence). Trimming removed 8 bases at V and 4 bases at J, with 14 bases between. Written as DNA, the CDR3 is TGTGCCAGTGGGGGACACCTTCGCACTGAAGCTTTCTTT. This gives the protein CASGGHLRTEAFF.

The chain has TRBV7-6 and TRBJ1-5, with no clear D. The CDR3 has 13 amino acids. Germline loops: CDR1 SGHVS, CDR2 FNYEAQ. Trimming left V 1 base short and J 4 bases short, with 5 bases between. The CDR3 here is CASSLDVNQPQHF. CDR3 DNA sequence: TGTGCCAGCAGCTTAGATGTTAATCAGCCCCAGCATTTT.

The rearrangement uses TRBV5-1 and TRBJ1-2; 7 bases match TRBD1. Trimming took 9 bases from V and 8 from J; bases not matched to a gene: 7. This CDR3 has 11 amino acids. Germline V gene data show CDR1 as SGHRS and CDR2 as YFSETQ. Here the CDR3 DNA reads TGCGCCATCTCGACAGGGTCCGGCTACACCTTC. The encoded protein is CAISTGSGYTF.

This clonotype was recorded a few times. The gene calls are TRBV24-1 and TRBJ1-1; the D is unclear. The CDR3 is 13 amino acids. Between the trimmed V and J ends, which lost 9 bases and 0 bases, there was a span of 10 bases. Germline loops: CDR1 KGHDR, CDR2 SFDVKD. The CDR3 is CATSQDLNTEAFF. The CDR3 DNA is TGTGCCACCTCTCAGGACCTGAACACTGAAGCTTTCTTT.

At least ten counts were recorded for this clonotype. The genes are TRBV11-1 and TRBJ2-1, with TRBD1 as a possible D gene (6 bases). This CDR3 spans 16 amino acids. Looked up from germline, CDR1 is SGHAT and CDR2 is FQDESV (reference sequence). The V and J ends lost 5 bases and 2 bases respectively, with 16 bases between them. DNA of the CDR3: TGTGCCAGCAGCGGATTCAGGGGAGTACCCTACAATGAGCAGTTCTTC. Its protein product is CASSGFRGVPYNEQFF.

The chain couples TRBV3-1 to TRBJ2-1, with D perhaps matching TRBD1 (6 bases). The CDR3 totals 13 residues. V shed 5 bases and J shed 12 bases, with 17 bases lying between them. CDR1 is LGHDT, CDR2 YNNKEL, per germline (reference sequence). The CDR3 DNA is TGTGCCAGCAGCTGGGACAACACAGATACGCAGTTCTTC. This translates into CASSWDNTDTQFF.

The V and J genes are TRBV28 and TRBJ2-7; maybe TRBD1 (6 bases). CDR1 MDHEN and CDR2 SYDVKM come from the germline V gene. The CDR3 runs to 14 residues. Trimming stripped 3 bases from V and 3 bases from J, with 12 bases between. For the CDR3, the DNA is TGTGCCAGCAGTTTTAGACAAGGGGGCTACGAGCAGTACTTC. Its translation: CASSFRQGGYEQYF.

V usage is TRBV5-1 and J usage is TRBJ2-1, with D possibly being TRBD2 (5 bases). Germline V gene data show CDR1 as SGHRS and CDR2 as YFSETQ. CDR3 size: 13 residues. V dropped 7 bases and J dropped 9 bases, with 17 bases sitting between them. In DNA, the CDR3 is TGCGCCAGCTCTTCCTCTGGGAGTGGTGAGCAGTTCTTC. This translates into CASSSSGSGEQFF.

In this sample, this clonotype turned up many times. V is TRBV29-1 and J is TRBJ2-2; maybe TRBD2 (5 bases). V gave up 4 bases and J gave up 4 bases, with 7 bases separating them. This CDR3 contains 12 residues. Germline CDR1 reads SQVTM; CDR2 reads ANQGSEA. DNA of the CDR3: TGCAGCGTTGTAGGGAGCACCGGGGAGCTGTTTTTT. Residues: CSVVGSTGELFF.

This clonotype showed up many times. This sequence joins TRBV6-1 and TRBJ2-7, with 7 bases aligning to TRBD1. Germline lookup yields CDR1 MNHNS and CDR2 SASEGT. V was pared by 5 bases and J by 1 base, with 8 bases of the junction left unmatched. The CDR3 is 15 amino acids. As DNA, the CDR3 is TGTGCCAGCAGTCCTCCCAGACAGGGATCCTACGAGCAGTACTTC. Translation: CASSPPRQGSYEQYF.

The DNA for the CDR3 is TGTGCCAGCACGTTAGGGGGTTGGGCAGATACGCAGTATTTT. It translates to CASTLGGWADTQYF. The chain links TRBV7-3 to TRBJ2-3; D is possibly TRBD1 (6 bases). This CDR3 region has 14 residues. Germline CDR1 SGHTA, CDR2 FQGTGA. The V gene lost 7 bases and the J gene lost 4 bases, with 15 bases spanning the gap.

The chain employs TRBV2 and TRBJ2-7; 8 bases align to TRBD2. Germline CDR1 reads SNHLY; CDR2 reads FYNNEI. The CDR3 runs 13 residues. V dropped 7 bases and J dropped 2; count of bases not matched to a gene: 4. The CDR3 bases are TGTGCCAGCAAGCGGGAGATCCCCTACGAGCAGTACTTC. Translation: CASKREIPYEQYF.

The rearrangement joins TRBV19 to TRBJ2-2; the D is unclear. Germline CDR1 LNHDA, CDR2 SQIVND (reference sequence). V was cut by 7 bases and J by 0 bases, with 9 bases left in between. This CDR3 contains 14 residues. The CDR3 sequence: CASTKYTNTGELFF. DNA of the CDR3: TGTGCCAGTACCAAGTATACGAACACCGGGGAGCTGTTTTTT.

This clonotype was found many times. This rearrangement joins TRBV19 to TRBJ2-7, with 12 bases matching TRBD2. Germline CDR1 and CDR2: LNHDA and SQIVND (reference sequence). The CDR3 runs to 18 residues. V shed 1 base and J 3 bases; nucleotides not matched to a gene: 10. As DNA, the CDR3 is TGTGCCAGTAGTATAGGGACTAGCGGGGACATGGTTGACTACGAGCAGTACTTC. Translated: CASSIGTSGDMVDYEQYF.

The chain joins TRBV7-3 to TRBJ2-5; TRBD1 agrees at 11 bases. V lost 1 base and J lost 4; bases outside the gene matches: 5. This CDR3 is 16 amino acids long. The V gene's germline CDR1 is SGHTA and CDR2 FQGTGA. CDR3 loop: CASSLMGQGVRETQYF. The CDR3 DNA sequence: TGTGCCAGCAGCTTAATGGGACAGGGGGTAAGAGAGACCCAGTACTTC.

V usage is TRBV13 and J usage is TRBJ1-2; 8 bases map to TRBD1. The CDR3 totals 15 residues. The ends lost 0 bases at V and 6 bases at J; junction bases unmatched: 6. Per the germline V gene, CDR1 is PRHDT and CDR2 is FYEKMQ (reference sequence). The CDR3 DNA reads as TGTGCCAGCAGCTTAGGGGACAGGGTGTGGAATGGCTACACCTTC. It specifies CASSLGDRVWNGYTF.

The chain links TRBV5-5 to TRBJ1-2; the match to TRBD1 covers 9 bases. Per the germline V gene, CDR1 is SGHKS and CDR2 is YYEKEE (reference sequence). Trimming cost V 4 bases and J 3 bases; bases outside gene matches: 7. The CDR3 loop spans 15 amino acids. The CDR3 loop is CASSTTGTGYYGYTF. The CDR3 bases are TGTGCCAGCAGCACAACCGGGACAGGGTACTATGGCTACACCTTC. The full variable domain, in which reference TRBV5-5 and TRBJ1-2 provide the parts outside the CDR3, is DAGVTQSPTHLIKTRGQQVTLRCSPISGHKSVSWYQQVLGQGPQFIFQYYEKEERGRGNFPDRFSARQFPNYSSELNVNALLLGDSALYLCASSTTGTGYYGYTFGSGTRLTVV.

This clonotype is a singleton in its sample. One junction end does not reproduce the germline sequence, and a read error may be involved. The V call is TRBV19, the J call TRBJ1-1; D is unresolved. Germline CDR1 and CDR2: LNHDA and SQIVND (reference sequence). The CDR3 covers 11 residues. The CDR3 spells CASSQDWPTVF. CDR3 bases: TGTGCCAGTAGTCAGGACTGGCCCACCGTCTTT.

This clonotype was seen a handful of times. This sequence joins TRBV10-2 and TRBJ1-2; D call uncertain. The CDR3 runs to 13 residues. The germline V and J ends were trimmed by 3 bases and 4 bases, with 9 bases remaining between them. CDR1 and CDR2 (germline): WSHSY, SAAADI. This CDR3 reads CASSDMVLYGYTF. In nucleotides, the CDR3 is TGCGCCAGCAGTGATATGGTTCTCTATGGCTACACCTTC.